This entry lists 8 T cell receptor beta chains sequenced from one sample in a study of CD8 T cells in ankylosing spondylitis. TCRdb ran MiXCR on the 5' RACE reads and lists one entry per CDR3 protein. Of 120,000 or so distinct CDR3 sequences listed, approximately 13% are singletons. The sample taken for sequencing was blood, either unsorted or a sorted T cell fraction (not recorded which). The receptors were sampled from a female donor with ankylosing spondylitis or in good health (not recorded which).

This clonotype has ten or more counts. The chain employs TRBV20-1 and TRBJ1-5; a possible D gene is TRBD1 (5 bases). V lost 6 bases and J lost 0, with 12 bases in between. CDR3 size: 14 residues. CDR1 DFQATT and CDR2 SNEGSKA come from the germline V gene (reference sequence). CDR3 DNA sequence: TGCAGTGCAGGGGCAGCTCCTAGCAATCAGCCCCAGCATTTT. This sequence encodes CSAGAAPSNQPQHF.

This clonotype occurred many times. This chain connects TRBV14 to TRBJ2-5; D gene ambiguous. The V gene's germline CDR1 is SGHDN and CDR2 FVKESK. This CDR3 comprises 13 residues. The V and J ends lost 0 bases and 13 bases respectively, with 15 bases between them. The CDR3 DNA reads as TGTGCCAGCAGCCAAGAACGATTAGGACGGCGGTACTTC. This sequence encodes CASSQERLGRRYF.

J is TRBJ2-5 and V is TRBV7-2; D possibly uses TRBD1 or TRBD2 (5 bases each). There are 15 residues in the CDR3. V was pared by 3 bases and J by 2 bases, with 13 bases between. Per germline, CDR1 SGHTA and CDR2 FQGNSA. The CDR3 reads CASSLRGLAQETQYF. The CDR3 DNA reads as TGTGCCAGCAGCTTGAGGGGCCTCGCACAAGAGACCCAGTACTTC.

This clonotype has at least ten counts. The J gene is TRBJ1-1, the V gene TRBV6-5; the D is unclear. V was cut by 6 bases and J by 1 base, with 6 bases left in between. This CDR3 contains 12 residues. Per the germline V gene, CDR1 is MNHEY and CDR2 is SVGAGI. CDR3 residues: CASRRTNTEAFF. Here the CDR3 DNA reads TGTGCCAGCAGAAGGACGAACACTGAAGCTTTCTTT.

This clonotype appeared a few times. V usage is TRBV12-3 or TRBV12-4 and J usage is TRBJ1-5, with D hard to call. V was cut by 2 bases and J by 13 bases, with 12 bases left in between. CDR3 size: 12 residues. CDR3 in amino acids: CASSLSDFGQHF. CDR3 nucleotide sequence: TGTGCCAGCAGTTTATCGGATTTCGGACAGCATTTT.

This rearrangement joins TRBV20-1 to TRBJ2-5, with 7 bases aligning to TRBD2. The CDR3 runs to 15 residues. With V trimmed by 6 bases and J by 1 base, 11 bases remained unmatched. CDR1 is DFQATT and CDR2 is SNEGSKA in the germline V gene (reference sequence). CDR3 in amino acids: CSAVRWGGGQETQYF. The CDR3 region has the DNA TGCAGTGCCGTACGGTGGGGCGGGGGCCAAGAGACCCAGTACTTC.

Sample share makes this clonotype medium-sized (0.01 to 0.1%). The rearrangement joins TRBV20-1 to TRBJ1-5; D is perhaps TRBD1 (6 bases). Germline-derived CDR1 and CDR2 are DFQATT and SNEGSKA (reference sequence). This CDR3 has 15 amino acids. Trimming shortened V by 6 bases and J by 5 bases, and 20 bases separated the two germline ends. CDR3: CSATRADRSYQPQHF. The CDR3 nucleotides read TGCAGTGCGACGAGGGCAGACAGGTCCTATCAGCCCCAGCATTTT.

This clonotype was picked up many times. The chain employs TRBV30 and TRBJ1-5; D is ambiguous. The CDR3 is made up of 13 amino acids. V lost 0 bases and J lost 6, with 9 bases in between. The germline CDR1 and CDR2 sequences are GTSNPN and SVGIG (reference sequence). As DNA, the CDR3 is TGTGCCTGGAGTGTAATGGGTTTTCAGCCCCAGCATTTT. This gives the protein CAWSVMGFQPQHF.